Below, 19 T cell receptor beta chains from the same sample are listed, as sequenced in a study of T cells in narcolepsy. Assay: immunoSEQ multiplex PCR; the TCRdb copy retains only in-frame clones and omits some. In the table there are about 35,000 clones, about 80% of which are singletons. The sequenced material came from memory (CD45RA-) CD4+ T cells from blood. Receptors were obtained from a human donor in good health.

With respect to this clone: The junction shows a germline mismatch at one end, possibly a read error. The rearrangement links TRBV5-1 to TRBJ2-3; possible D gene TRBD1, 7 bases. This CDR3 region has 16 residues. Per the germline V gene, CDR1 is SGHRS and CDR2 is YFSETQ. The CDR3 is CASSLGRQGGGDTQYF. CDR3 DNA: TGCGCCAGCAGTTTGGGACGACAGGGTGGAGGGGATACGCAGTATTTT.

This rearrangement joins TRBV2 to TRBJ1-1; no clear D gene. Trimming cost V 2 bases and J 1 base, with 8 bases left between them. CDR1 SNHLY and CDR2 FYNNEI come from the germline V gene. This CDR3 region has 14 residues. The CDR3 spells CASSERARNTEAFF. In DNA form, the CDR3 reads TGTGCCAGCAGTGAAAGGGCGAGGAACACTGAAGCTTTCTTT.

The genes are TRBV6-5 and TRBJ2-3; tentative D call: TRBD2 (5 bases). V lost 4 bases and J lost 1, with 12 bases in between. The CDR3 has 15 amino acids. CDR1 and CDR2 (germline): MNHEY, SVGAGI. The CDR3 nucleotides are TGTGCCAGCAGTTCCATACGGGAACGCACAGATACGCAGTATTTT. It yields the protein CASSSIRERTDTQYF.

The J gene is TRBJ1-4, the V gene TRBV5-4; no reliable D call. V was clipped by 4 bases and J by 1 base, with 5 bases between them. The CDR3 extends over 13 amino acids. The germline gives CDR1 SGHNT, CDR2 YYREEE (reference sequence). The CDR3 is CASSTETNEKLFF. The CDR3 nucleotides are TGTGCCAGCAGCACCGAAACTAATGAAAAACTGTTTTTT.

The rearrangement links TRBV5-4 to TRBJ1-1; perhaps TRBD1 as D (6 bases). Trimming cost V 0 bases and J 8 bases, with 14 bases left between them. The CDR3 totals 14 residues. Looked up from germline, CDR1 is SGHNT and CDR2 is YYREEE (reference sequence). In DNA form, the CDR3 reads TGTGCCAGCAGCTTGGAGCAGGGGCGGACCGAAGCTTTCTTT. Amino acids: CASSLEQGRTEAFF.

V is TRBV7-2 and J is TRBJ2-5; weak D call: TRBD2 (6 bases). The V gene's germline CDR1 is SGHTA and CDR2 FQGNSA. The CDR3 extends over 14 amino acids. V was clipped by 5 bases and J by 2 bases, with 12 bases between them. CDR3 coding DNA: TGTGCCAGCAGCCGGGACGGACTACAAGAGACCCAGTACTTC. Its protein product is CASSRDGLQETQYF.

The chain is built from TRBV19 and TRBJ2-1; D tentatively reads TRBD1 or TRBD2 (6 bases each). The V gene lost 6 bases and the J gene lost 7 bases, with 13 bases spanning the gap. The CDR3 runs 13 residues. Germline V lookup: CDR1 LNHDA, CDR2 SQIVND (reference sequence). The CDR3 protein is CASRGGVLNEQFF. As DNA, the CDR3 is TGTGCCAGTAGGGGGGGCGTCCTTAATGAGCAGTTCTTC.

Details on this clone: The same CDR3 arises from other DNA sequences in this sample as well. This chain joins TRBV25-1 and TRBJ2-7, with unresolved D. Germline assignment: CDR1 MGHDK and CDR2 SYGVNS. The V end lost 2 bases, the J end lost 2 bases, and 4 bases lay between the germline ends. The CDR3 totals 12 residues. The CDR3 here is CASSENTYEQYF. As DNA, the CDR3 is TGTGCCAGCAGTGAAAACACCTACGAGCAGTACTTC.

As concerns this clone: In the same sample, other DNA sequences code for this CDR3. The J gene is TRBJ1-1, the V gene TRBV25-1, with D perhaps TRBD1 (5 bases). The germline V and J ends were trimmed by 1 base and 1 base, with 10 bases remaining between them. This CDR3 contains 15 residues. CDR1 is MGHDK and CDR2 is SYGVNS in the germline V gene. The CDR3: CASSEFAGTNTEAFF. The CDR3 DNA reads as TGTGCCAGCAGTGAATTTGCAGGGACGAACACTGAAGCTTTCTTT.

The chain has TRBV18 and TRBJ1-6, with D possibly being TRBD1 (5 bases). This CDR3 is built from 13 residues. Germline CDR1 KGHSH, CDR2 LQKENI. Trimming shortened V by 8 bases and J by 7 bases, and 12 bases separated the two germline ends. This CDR3 reads CASAAGTNSPLHF. Here the CDR3 DNA reads TGTGCCAGCGCGGCGGGGACCAATTCACCCCTCCACTTT.

The V call is TRBV7-9, the J call TRBJ1-1; D uncertain. Germline values: CDR1 SEHNR, CDR2 FQNEAQ (reference sequence). This CDR3 has 11 amino acids. The V and J ends lost 6 bases and 6 bases respectively, with 8 bases between them. As DNA, the CDR3 is TGTGCCAGCAGTGTTGGCTCTGAAGCTTTCTTT. Protein sequence: CASSVGSEAFF.

A few counts support this clone. The chain links TRBV7-8 to TRBJ1-4; D is ambiguous. Germline CDR1 is SGHVS and CDR2 is FQNEAQ. The CDR3 spans 15 residues. V was shortened by 1 base and J by 8 bases, with 14 bases between the two germline ends. The CDR3 DNA reads as TGTGCCAGCAGCTTAGGCGGCTCCGTCAGAGAAAAACTGTTTTTT. Protein product: CASSLGGSVREKLFF. The full variable domain, rest sourced from reference TRBV7-8 and TRBJ1-4, is GAGVSQSPRYKVAKRGQDVALRCDPISGHVSLFWYQQALGQGPEFLTYFQNEAQLDKSGLPSDRFFAERPEGSVSTLKIQRTQQEDSAVYLCASSLGGSVREKLFFGSGTQLSVL.

This clone was seen only a few times. J is TRBJ1-4 and V is TRBV5-6, with D perhaps matching TRBD1 (6 bases). V lost 4 bases to trimming and J lost 8 bases, with 15 bases between them. CDR3 length: 14 residues. From germline, CDR1 is SGHDT and CDR2 YYEEEE. The CDR3 nucleotides read TGTGCCAGCAGCCGTTGGGGGGGCGAGGAAAAACTGTTTTTT. Residues: CASSRWGGEEKLFF.

As concerns this clone: The sample contains more than one DNA sequence encoding this CDR3. The J gene is TRBJ1-4, the V gene TRBV6-1; tentative D call: TRBD1 (5 bases). Germline V lookup: CDR1 MNHNS, CDR2 SASEGT. The CDR3 sequence is 13 residues long. The ends were cut back, 9 bases at V and 7 bases at J, with 15 bases in the middle. The chain's CDR3 is CASSRDRGEKLFF. CDR3 coding DNA: TGTGCCAGTTCCCGGGACCGTGGTGAAAAACTGTTTTTT.

The V and J genes are TRBV5-1 and TRBJ1-5; D not certain. Germline V gives CDR1 SGHRS, CDR2 YFSETQ. The length of the CDR3 is 14 residues. Trimming took off 0 bases at V and 4 bases at J, with 8 bases between the two ends. The CDR3 DNA sequence: TGCGCCAGCAGCTTGGGCAGTTTTAATCAGCCCCAGCATTTT. It is translated as CASSLGSFNQPQHF.

The chain carries TRBV14 and TRBJ2-6; D remains unclear. CDR1 and CDR2 from the germline V gene are SGHDN and FVKESK. Trimming shortened V by 3 bases and J by 0 bases, and 3 bases separated the two germline ends. The CDR3 spans 14 residues. The CDR3 here is CASSQASGANVLTF. In DNA, the CDR3 is TGTGCCAGCAGCCAGGCCTCTGGGGCCAACGTCCTGACTTTC.

The chain has TRBV5-1 and TRBJ2-7; a possible D gene is TRBD2 (6 bases). Trimming removed 7 bases at V and 4 bases at J, with 18 bases between. The CDR3 has 14 residues. CDR1 SGHRS and CDR2 YFSETQ come from the germline V gene. CDR3 protein: CASQTSPAGYEQYF. CDR3 in DNA: TGCGCCAGCCAAACTAGCCCTGCGGGGTACGAGCAGTACTTC.

The genes are TRBV7-2 and TRBJ2-7; maybe TRBD2 (5 bases). The CDR3 covers 17 residues. Trimming cost V 5 bases and J 2 bases, with 22 bases left between them. Germline CDR1 is SGHTA and CDR2 is FQGNSA. The CDR3 here is CASSPEVAGNRPYEQYF. CDR3 DNA: TGTGCCAGCAGCCCCGAGGTTGCGGGCAACCGACCCTACGAGCAGTACTTC.

V gene TRBV5-1 combines with J gene TRBJ2-5; no definite D call. The J call may be incorrect, as the DNA end agrees better with TRBJ2-7. CDR1 SGHRS and CDR2 YFSETQ come from the germline V gene. This CDR3 has 12 residues. CDR3 loop: CASSPNTYEQYF. The CDR3 bases are TGCGCCAGCAGCCCGAACACCTACGAGCAGTACTTC.